This TCR beta chain emerged from a study of T cell responses to AZD1222 COVID-19 vaccine. The repertoire was sequenced with immunoSEQ multiplex PCR; TCRdb's copy has only in-frame clones and lacks some. The sample consists of 70,000 or so clones, roughly 90% of them appearing once. This clone occurred a few times. From germline, CDR1 is MNHEY and CDR2 SVGAGI. This CDR3 comprises 15 residues. V lost 6 bases, J lost 1 base, and 10 bases lay in between. J is TRBJ2-6 and V is TRBV6-5; possibly TRBD1 or TRBD2 for D (5 bases each). The sample in question was peripheral blood, obtained on day 0 of AZD1222 vaccination. This sequence originates from an adult in good health. The chain's CDR3 is CASSGTVSGANVLTF. DNA of the CDR3: TGTGCCAGCAGCGGGACGGTTTCTGGGGCCAACGTCCTGACTTTC.